This TCR beta chain was recorded in a study of T cell responses to AZD1222 COVID-19 vaccine. Study as a whole: Combined were second doses at about 4 or about 12 weeks. Findings and limits, study-wide: Most donors were white British, females outnumbered males, and clonal diversity was possibly underestimated.

Data came from immunoSEQ multiplex PCR; TCRdb stores just in-frame clones and leaves some out. This repertoire shows fewer than 200,000 clones, approximately 92% found once; its top ten account for roughly a tenth. This CDR3 comprises 12 residues. V was pared by 0 bases and J by 10 bases, with 7 bases between. Germline assignment: CDR1 LGHDT and CDR2 YNNKEL (reference sequence). Regarding this clone: Its target is unknown.

The source material was peripheral blood, sampled on day 0 of AZD1222 vaccination. The source of this sequence is an adult in good health. The V and J genes are TRBV3-1 (or the pseudogene TRBV3-2) and TRBJ2-1; D not certain. The CDR3 nucleotides read TGTGCCAGCAGCCAAGAATGGAAGGAGCAGTTCTTC. This codes for CASSQEWKEQFF.